The rows below give T cell receptor beta chains drawn from one sample of a study of cytomegalovirus exposure and HLA in healthy donors. Profiling relied on immunoSEQ multiplex PCR, and the TCRdb table lists in-frame clones only, not all of them. In the table there are some 150,000 clones, roughly 80% of which are singletons. Sequenced: PBMCs. All receptors derive from a male donor in good health and CMV-seronegative. CDR3s include the opening cysteine and the closing phenylalanine or tryptophan. The D gene is left open where the match is weak.

length	D	V	J	CDR3
15	.	TRBV15	TRBJ1-4	CATSANRATNEKLFF
16	TRBD2	TRBV27	TRBJ2-1	CASSILAGGPWDEQFF
16	TRBD1	TRBV7-2	TRBJ2-1	CASSPRTGPTYNEQFF
15	TRBD2	TRBV5-1	TRBJ2-1	CASSLRVAGNNEQFF
12	TRBD1	TRBV29-1	TRBJ2-1	CSVARGRGEQFF
12	.	TRBV6-1	TRBJ1-1	CASSAQDRQAFF
14	TRBD1	TRBV10-3	TRBJ1-4	CAIILRGRCEKLFF
12	TRBD1	TRBV19	TRBJ1-1	CASSPDRDEAFF
13	TRBD1	TRBV5-4	TRBJ2-5	CASSSGQQETQYF
17	TRBD1	TRBV7-8	TRBJ2-1	CASSLVGGTGTYNEQFF
15	.	TRBV5-6	TRBJ1-2	CASSLSAGAYYGYTF
15	.	TRBV7-3	TRBJ2-5	CASSLPRTTEETQYF
14	TRBD1	TRBV5-6	TRBJ1-1	CASGRQGVVTEAFF
14	.	TRBV10-2	TRBJ2-2	CASSEQGLAGELFF
17	.	TRBV7-8	TRBJ2-2	CASSFSSGESRTGELFF
17	.	TRBV10-3	TRBJ2-3	CAISDPLRAGSTDTQYF
15	.	TRBV7-9	TRBJ1-1	CASSLARGGSTEAFF
15	.	TRBV19	TRBJ1-4	CASSQVETANEKLFF
14	.	TRBV7-2	TRBJ2-2	CASSLAQYTGELFF
14	.	TRBV7-7	TRBJ2-2	CASSLSLSTGELFF
14	.	TRBV9	TRBJ1-1	CASSVLQGNTEAFF
13	.	TRBV7-9	TRBJ1-1	CASSSSVNTEAFF
15	.	TRBV5-1	TRBJ1-1	CASSSGTSSMTEAFF
12	.	TRBV6-6	TRBJ2-1	CANGGSYNEQFF
13	TRBD1	TRBV28	TRBJ1-1	CASSLGQGAEAFF
13	.	TRBV7-8	TRBJ1-1	CASKGGADTEAFF
19	.	TRBV5-1	TRBJ1-1	CASSRDQRGQGYMNTEAFF
17	.	TRBV29-1	TRBJ2-3	CSVDRGLGGTGTDTQYF
13	.	TRBV7-2	TRBJ2-1	CASSLVGRGEQFF
16	.	TRBV5-1	TRBJ2-3	CASRPGVDTILGTQYF
15	TRBD2	TRBV9	TRBJ2-1	CASSVGGGSGNEQFF
13	TRBD1	TRBV5-4	TRBJ1-6	CASKDRDNSPLHF
16	.	TRBV7-2	TRBJ1-1	CASSPQLIGVYTEAFF
17	.	TRBV7-2	TRBJ2-1	CASSSSLIGGEGNEQFF
14	TRBD1	TRBV7-9	TRBJ2-7	CASNQGAESYEQYF
13	.	TRBV6-4	TRBJ2-2	CASSDLNTGELFF
14	.	TRBV28	TRBJ2-2	CASSFLANTGELFF
17	TRBD2	TRBV4-3	TRBJ2-7	CASSQWLAGGLSYEQYF
16	TRBD2	TRBV5-1	TRBJ2-3	CASRSELAGGGDTQYF